A single sample is the source of the 16 T cell receptor beta chains below, sequenced in a study of blood T cell repertoires in COVID-19. The protocol was immunoSEQ multiplex PCR, while the TCRdb copy is restricted to in-frame clones and leaves out a portion. The sample yields around 130,000 clones, around 88% seen once. The sequenced sample consisted of peripheral blood. These receptors came from a woman between 50 and 59 years old who had recovered from COVID-19.

The V call is TRBV29-1, the J call TRBJ2-5; TRBD2 aligns across 8 bases. CDR1 and CDR2 from the germline V gene are SQVTM and ANQGSEA. The CDR3 has 13 amino acids. V lost 6 bases, J lost 2 bases, and 5 bases stayed unmatched. Here the CDR3 reads CSVTGTSQETQYF. In DNA form, the CDR3 reads TGCAGCGTGACCGGGACTAGTCAAGAGACCCAGTACTTC.

This chain joins TRBV7-2 and TRBJ2-1; 12 bases are shared with TRBD2. The V segment lost 2 bases and the J segment 6 bases; nucleotides outside the gene matches: 5. The CDR3 loop spans 16 amino acids. The germline V gene has CDR1 SGHTA and CDR2 FQGNSA. CDR3 nucleotide sequence: TGTGCCAGCAGCTTAACTAGCGGGAGGACTAGCAATGAGCAGTTCTTC. Protein product: CASSLTSGRTSNEQFF.

Only a few counts were recorded for this clone. The V call is TRBV6-5, the J call TRBJ2-7; 8 bases align to TRBD1. J lost 0 bases, V lost 6 bases, and 7 bases had no gene match. The germline V gene encodes CDR1 MNHEY and CDR2 SVGAGI. The CDR3 has 15 residues. The CDR3 sequence is CASSRTGLSSYEQYF. The CDR3 DNA follows: TGTGCCAGCAGCCGGACAGGGCTCAGCTCCTACGAGCAGTACTTC.

This clone has just one count. V and J are TRBV7-2 and TRBJ2-3, with D maybe TRBD2 (5 bases). The germline CDR1 and CDR2 sequences are SGHTA and FQGNSA. There are 15 residues in the CDR3. V was trimmed by 0 bases and J by 4 bases, leaving 11 bases between them. The CDR3 DNA is TGTGCCAGCAGCTTAGCGCGGGCACTCCCAGATACGCAGTATTTT. Its translation is CASSLARALPDTQYF.

The chain links TRBV2 to TRBJ2-2; perhaps TRBD2 as D (6 bases). V lost 8 bases and J lost 5, with 21 bases in between. The CDR3 runs to 16 residues. Germline V gives CDR1 SNHLY, CDR2 FYNNEI. The CDR3 here is CASHGMGTPRTGELFF. Written as DNA, the CDR3 is TGTGCCAGCCATGGGATGGGGACTCCGCGGACCGGGGAGCTGTTTTTT.

This chain connects TRBV11-1 to TRBJ2-7, with 8 bases identical to TRBD1. Trimming took 1 base from V and 6 from J; bases not matched to a gene: 8. The CDR3 is made up of 15 amino acids. Germline V gene sequence: CDR1 SGHAT, CDR2 FQDESV (reference sequence). The CDR3, as DNA: TGTGCCAGCAGCTTAGTAGGGAAGACAGGGGCCGAGCAGTACTTC. Protein product: CASSLVGKTGAEQYF. Drawing the rest from reference TRBV11-1 and TRBJ2-7, the complete variable domain is EAEVAQSPRYKITEKSQAVAFWCDPISGHATLYWYRQILGQGPELLVQFQDESVVDDSQLPKDRFSAERLKGVDSTLKIQPAELGDSAMYLCASSLVGKTGAEQYFGPGTRLTVT.

The chain is built from TRBV5-1 and TRBJ2-1; TRBD2 might be the D (6 bases). CDR3 length equals 14 residues. Trimming left V 5 bases short and J 1 base short, with 10 bases between. Germline values: CDR1 SGHRS, CDR2 YFSETQ. This chain's CDR3 is CASSSSGSYNEQFF. The CDR3, as DNA: TGCGCCAGCAGTAGTAGCGGATCCTACAATGAGCAGTTCTTC.

This clone was counted once. The chain couples TRBV19 to TRBJ2-7; TRBD2 aligns across 14 bases. The CDR3 extends over 17 amino acids. Germline V lookup: CDR1 LNHDA, CDR2 SQIVND (reference sequence). Trimming at V came to 7 bases and at J to 0 bases, leaving 8 bases not matched to a gene. The CDR3 nucleotides read TGTGCCAGTATCCACGGACTAGCGGGAGGCCGCTCCTACGAGCAGTACTTC. Translated: CASIHGLAGGRSYEQYF.

The J gene is TRBJ2-7, the V gene TRBV5-1, with a weak D call TRBD2 (6 bases). This CDR3 is 13 amino acids long. Looked up from germline, CDR1 is SGHRS and CDR2 is YFSETQ. V was cut by 1 base and J by 5 bases, with 10 bases left in between. The chain's CDR3 is CASSLQGGDEQYF. CDR3 bases: TGCGCCAGCAGCTTGCAGGGAGGAGACGAGCAGTACTTC.

This clone was seen a single time. V is TRBV7-9 and J is TRBJ1-5, with 9 bases matching TRBD1. The CDR3 has 14 amino acids. The germline gives CDR1 SEHNR, CDR2 FQNEAQ (reference sequence). The J segment lost 6 bases and the V segment lost 5 bases, leaving 5 bases of the junction unmatched. For the CDR3, the DNA is TGTGCCAGCAGCCCCGGGACAGGGTTTCAGCCCCAGCATTTT. Encoded protein: CASSPGTGFQPQHF.

This chain joins TRBV3-1 (or the pseudogene TRBV3-2) and TRBJ1-2; D possibly corresponds to TRBD1 (6 bases). This CDR3 has 14 residues. Germline CDR1 LGHDT, CDR2 YNNKEL (reference sequence). The V end lost 1 base, the J end lost 2 bases, and 8 bases lay between the germline ends. The CDR3 loop is CASSQVGANYGYTF. The CDR3 region has the DNA TGTGCCAGCAGCCAAGTGGGGGCAAACTATGGCTACACCTTC.

In its sample, this clone was seen once. V gene TRBV6-1 combines with J gene TRBJ1-4; tentative D call: TRBD1 (6 bases). In germline, CDR1 is MNHNS, CDR2 SASEGT. V was trimmed by 1 base and J by 7 bases, leaving 7 bases between them. CDR3 length: 13 residues. The CDR3 nucleotides read TGTGCCAGCAGTGAAGTAGGGGGTGAAAAACTGTTTTTT. Amino acid sequence: CASSEVGGEKLFF.

This chain joins TRBV10-1 and TRBJ2-1; D call uncertain. The CDR3 has 13 amino acids. The germline V and J ends were trimmed by 2 bases and 8 bases, with 10 bases remaining between them. Germline loops: CDR1 WNHNN, CDR2 SYGVQD (reference sequence). CDR3 amino acids: CASSEVPRDEQFF. Here the CDR3 DNA reads TGCGCCAGCAGTGAGGTCCCACGGGATGAGCAGTTCTTC.

This chain connects TRBV6-5 to TRBJ1-3; 8 bases are a match to TRBD1. This CDR3 has 13 amino acids. The germline gives CDR1 MNHEY, CDR2 SVGAGI. V shed 9 bases, J shed 4 bases, and the junction held 5 bases outside the gene matches. CDR3 DNA sequence: TGTGCCAGTCAGACAGGGGTCGGAAACACCATATATTTT. Protein product: CASQTGVGNTIYF.

The CDR3, as DNA: TGTGCCTGGAGTGTGGGACCGGGACAGGGGGCGCAGAGCTATGGCTACACCTTC. Protein product: CAWSVGPGQGAQSYGYTF. This chain joins TRBV30 and TRBJ1-2; TRBD1 aligns across 12 bases. The trim removed 0 bases at V and 4 bases at J, leaving 12 bases unmatched. The CDR3 has 18 amino acids. The germline V gene has CDR1 GTSNPN and CDR2 SVGIG (reference sequence).

CDR3 region: CASSPEVGLAPETQYF. The CDR3 DNA is TGTGCCAGCAGCCCCGAGGTCGGGCTAGCTCCCGAGACCCAGTACTTC. The rearrangement links TRBV4-2 to TRBJ2-5; possibly TRBD2 for D (5 bases). Trimming removed 4 bases at V and 5 bases at J, with 20 bases between. Germline V lookup: CDR1 LGHNA, CDR2 YNFKEQ. This CDR3 comprises 16 residues.